A single T cell receptor beta chain is shown here with its context. Its cognate antigen is unknown. The data stem from a study of blood T cells in healthy people across ages. Primed by a sample-barcoded 5' primer and a J-beta primer mix, a second PCR proceeded for 7 to 11 cycles. TCRdb processed the 5' RACE reads anew with MiXCR; each CDR3 protein has one entry. The sample includes fewer than 950,000 distinct CDR3 sequences, about 55% of them seen just once. General observations from the study: The study regarded diversity estimates from one million T cells as underestimates. Diversity of TCR beta per million T cells declined in a roughly linear way with age. It was the long-lived donors that had more naive CD4+ cells and higher diversity than aged donors.

The CDR3 contains 14 residues. Deletions cut 0 bases from V and 4 bases from J, with 9 bases between. In germline, CDR1 is SNHLY, CDR2 FYNNEI. The sequence was obtained from an elderly man in good health. The specimen sequenced was blood. The chain has TRBV2 and TRBJ1-1; no clear D gene. CDR3 sequence reads: CASSEALPGTEAFF. CDR3 bases: TGTGCCAGCAGTGAAGCGCTGCCGGGCACTGAAGCTTTCTTT.